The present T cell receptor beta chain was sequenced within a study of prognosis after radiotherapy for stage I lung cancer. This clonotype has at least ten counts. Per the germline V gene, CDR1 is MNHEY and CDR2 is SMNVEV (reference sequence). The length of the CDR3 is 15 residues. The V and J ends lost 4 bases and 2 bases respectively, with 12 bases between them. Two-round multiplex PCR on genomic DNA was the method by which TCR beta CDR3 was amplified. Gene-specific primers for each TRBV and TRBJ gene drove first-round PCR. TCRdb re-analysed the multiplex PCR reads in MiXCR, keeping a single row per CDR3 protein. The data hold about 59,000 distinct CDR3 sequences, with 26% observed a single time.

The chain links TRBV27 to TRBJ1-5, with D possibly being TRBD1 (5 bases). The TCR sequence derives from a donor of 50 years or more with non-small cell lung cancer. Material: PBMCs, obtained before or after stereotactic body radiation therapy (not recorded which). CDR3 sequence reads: CASSSLGGGNQPQHF. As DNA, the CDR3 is TGTGCCAGCAGTTCCCTCGGGGGTGGCAATCAGCCCCAGCATTTT.